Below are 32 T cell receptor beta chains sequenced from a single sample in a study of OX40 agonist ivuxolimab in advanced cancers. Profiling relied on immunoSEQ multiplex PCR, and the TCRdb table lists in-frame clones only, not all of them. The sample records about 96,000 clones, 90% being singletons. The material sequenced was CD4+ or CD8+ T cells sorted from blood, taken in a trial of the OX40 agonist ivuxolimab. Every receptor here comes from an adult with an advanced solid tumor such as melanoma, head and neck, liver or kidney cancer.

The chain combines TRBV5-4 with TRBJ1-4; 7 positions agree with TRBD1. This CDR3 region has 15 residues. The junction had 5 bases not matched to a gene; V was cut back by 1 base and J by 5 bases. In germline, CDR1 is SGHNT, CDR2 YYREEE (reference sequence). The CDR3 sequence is CASSLQGGANEKLFF. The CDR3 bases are TGTGCCAGCAGCTTGCAGGGGGGGGCCAATGAAAAACTGTTTTTT.

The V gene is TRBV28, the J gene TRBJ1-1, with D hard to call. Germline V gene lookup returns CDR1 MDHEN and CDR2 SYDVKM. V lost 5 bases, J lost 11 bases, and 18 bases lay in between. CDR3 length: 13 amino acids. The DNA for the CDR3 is TGTGCCAGCAGTCCACTCCATGCAACCCACGCTTTCTTT. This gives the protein CASSPLHATHAFF.

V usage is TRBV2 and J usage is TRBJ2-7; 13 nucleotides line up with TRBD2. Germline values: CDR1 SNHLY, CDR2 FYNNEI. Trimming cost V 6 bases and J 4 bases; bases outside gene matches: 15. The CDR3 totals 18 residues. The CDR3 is CASSWPGVPGLAGYEQYF. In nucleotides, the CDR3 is TGTGCCAGCAGCTGGCCAGGGGTCCCGGGACTAGCGGGATACGAGCAGTACTTC.

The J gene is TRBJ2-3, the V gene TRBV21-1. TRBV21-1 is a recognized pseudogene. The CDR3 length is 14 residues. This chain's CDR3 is CASSRGLDVDTQYF. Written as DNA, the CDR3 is TGTGCCAGCAGCCGGGGGCTAGATGTAGATACGCAGTATTTT.

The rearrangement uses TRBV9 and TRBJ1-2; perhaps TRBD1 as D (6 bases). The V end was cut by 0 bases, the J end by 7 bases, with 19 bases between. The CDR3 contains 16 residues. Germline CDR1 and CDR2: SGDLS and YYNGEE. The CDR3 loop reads CASSVATGSGAFGYTF. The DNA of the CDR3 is TGTGCCAGCAGCGTAGCTACGGGATCGGGGGCTTTTGGCTACACCTTC.

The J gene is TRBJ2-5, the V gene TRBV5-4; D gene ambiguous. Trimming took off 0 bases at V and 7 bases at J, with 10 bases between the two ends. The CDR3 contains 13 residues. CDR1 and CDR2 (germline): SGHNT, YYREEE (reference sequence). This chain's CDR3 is CASSLDAPGTQYF. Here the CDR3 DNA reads TGTGCCAGCAGCTTGGACGCGCCGGGGACCCAGTACTTC.

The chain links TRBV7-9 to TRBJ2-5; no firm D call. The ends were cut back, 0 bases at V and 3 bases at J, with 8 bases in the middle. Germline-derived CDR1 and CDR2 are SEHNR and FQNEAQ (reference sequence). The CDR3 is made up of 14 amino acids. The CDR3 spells CASSLAVRKETQYF. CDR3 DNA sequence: TGTGCCAGCAGCTTAGCTGTAAGAAAAGAGACCCAGTACTTC. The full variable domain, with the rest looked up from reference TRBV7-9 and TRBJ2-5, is DTGVSQNPRHKITKRGQNVTFRCDPISEHNRLYWYRQTLGQGPEFLTYFQNEAQLEKSRLLSDRFSAERPKGSFSTLEIQRTEQGDSAMYLCASSLAVRKETQYFGPGTRLLVL.

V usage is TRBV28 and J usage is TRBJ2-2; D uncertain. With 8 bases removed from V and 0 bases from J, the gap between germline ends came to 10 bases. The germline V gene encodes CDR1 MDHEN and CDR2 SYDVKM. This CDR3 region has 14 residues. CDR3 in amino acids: CASLRDPNTGELFF. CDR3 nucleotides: TGTGCCAGCCTTAGGGATCCGAACACCGGGGAGCTGTTTTTT.

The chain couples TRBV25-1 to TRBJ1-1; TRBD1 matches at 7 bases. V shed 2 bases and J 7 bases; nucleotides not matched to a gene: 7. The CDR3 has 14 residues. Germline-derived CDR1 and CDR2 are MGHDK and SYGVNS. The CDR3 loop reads CASSEAGQPHEAFF. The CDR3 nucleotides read TGTGCCAGCAGTGAAGCGGGACAGCCCCATGAAGCTTTCTTT. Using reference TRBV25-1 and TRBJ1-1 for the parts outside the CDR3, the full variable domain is EADIYQTPRYLVIGTGKKITLECSQTMGHDKMYWYQQDPGMELHLIHYSYGVNSTEKGDLSSESTVSRIRTEHFPLTLESARPSHTSQYLCASSEAGQPHEAFFGQGTRLTVV.

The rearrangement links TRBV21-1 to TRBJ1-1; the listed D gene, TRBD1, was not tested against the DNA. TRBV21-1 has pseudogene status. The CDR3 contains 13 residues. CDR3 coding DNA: TGTGCCAGCAGCACCGACAGGGCCACTGAAGCTTTCTTT. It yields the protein CASSTDRATEAFF.

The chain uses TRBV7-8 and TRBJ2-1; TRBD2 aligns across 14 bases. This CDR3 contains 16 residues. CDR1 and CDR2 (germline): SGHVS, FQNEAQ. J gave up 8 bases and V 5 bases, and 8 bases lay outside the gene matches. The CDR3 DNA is TGTGCCAGCAGCGTGGTCGGACTAGCGGGAGGAGATGAGCAGTTCTTC. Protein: CASSVVGLAGGDEQFF.

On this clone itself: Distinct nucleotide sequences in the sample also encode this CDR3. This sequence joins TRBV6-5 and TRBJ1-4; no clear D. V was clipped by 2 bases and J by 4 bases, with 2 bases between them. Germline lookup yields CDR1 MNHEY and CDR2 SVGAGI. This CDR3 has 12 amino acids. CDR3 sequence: CASSYGNEKLFF. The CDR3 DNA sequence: TGTGCCAGCAGTTACGGTAATGAAAAACTGTTTTTT.

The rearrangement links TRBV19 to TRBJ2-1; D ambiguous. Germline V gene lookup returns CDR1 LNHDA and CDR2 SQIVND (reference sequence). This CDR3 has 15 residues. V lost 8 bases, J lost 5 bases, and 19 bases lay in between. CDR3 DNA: TGTGCCAGTGCATCCGTTCCTACAAGAAACAATGAGCAGTTCTTC. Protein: CASASVPTRNNEQFF.

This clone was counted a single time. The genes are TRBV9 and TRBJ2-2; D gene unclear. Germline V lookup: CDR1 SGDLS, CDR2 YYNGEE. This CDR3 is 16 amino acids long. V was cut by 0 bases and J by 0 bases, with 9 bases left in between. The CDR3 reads CASSVAPSANTGELFF. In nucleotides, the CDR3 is TGTGCCAGCAGCGTAGCTCCCAGCGCGAACACCGGGGAGCTGTTTTTT.

The CDR3 bases are TGTGCCAGCAGCTTTGGGCTAGAAGGGTACGAGCAGTACTTC. This encodes CASSFGLEGYEQYF. The V call is TRBV5-6, the J call TRBJ2-7; D unresolved. Between the trimmed V and J ends, which lost 2 bases and 4 bases, there was a span of 13 bases. Germline CDR1 reads SGHDT; CDR2 reads YYEEEE. CDR3 length: 14 amino acids.

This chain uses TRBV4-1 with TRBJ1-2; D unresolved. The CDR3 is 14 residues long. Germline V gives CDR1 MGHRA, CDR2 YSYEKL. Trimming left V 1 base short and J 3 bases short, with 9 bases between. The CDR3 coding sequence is TGCGCCAGCAGCCAAGGACTGAGGGACTATGGCTACACCTTC. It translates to CASSQGLRDYGYTF.

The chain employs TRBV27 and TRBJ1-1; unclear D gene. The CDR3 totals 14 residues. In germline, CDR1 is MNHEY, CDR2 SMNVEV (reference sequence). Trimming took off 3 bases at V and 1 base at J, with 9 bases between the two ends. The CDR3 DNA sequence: TGTGCCAGCAGTTTGGTCCCTGGGAACACTGAAGCTTTCTTT. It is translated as CASSLVPGNTEAFF.

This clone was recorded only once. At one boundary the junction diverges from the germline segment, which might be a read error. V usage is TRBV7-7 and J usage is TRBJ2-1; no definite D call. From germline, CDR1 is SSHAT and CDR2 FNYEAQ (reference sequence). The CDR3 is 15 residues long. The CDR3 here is CASSFGVEQYNEQFF. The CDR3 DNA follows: TGTGCTAGCAGCTTTGGAGTGGAACAGTACAATGAGCAGTTCTTC. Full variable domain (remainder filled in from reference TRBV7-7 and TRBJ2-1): GAGVSQSPRYKVTKRGQDVTLRCDPISSHATLYWYQQALGQGPEFLTYFNYEAQPDKSGLPSDRFSAERPEGSISTLTIQRTEQRDSAMYRCASSFGVEQYNEQFFGPGTRLTVL.

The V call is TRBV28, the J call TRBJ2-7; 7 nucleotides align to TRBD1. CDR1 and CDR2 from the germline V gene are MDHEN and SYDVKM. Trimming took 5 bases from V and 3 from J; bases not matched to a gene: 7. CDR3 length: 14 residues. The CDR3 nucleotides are TGTGCCAGCAGTCAACCGGGACAGTTCTACGAGCAGTACTTC. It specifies CASSQPGQFYEQYF.

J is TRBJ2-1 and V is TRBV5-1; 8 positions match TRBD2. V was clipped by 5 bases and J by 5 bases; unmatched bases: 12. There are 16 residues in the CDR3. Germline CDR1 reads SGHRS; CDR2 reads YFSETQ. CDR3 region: CASSRAGSGTNNEQFF. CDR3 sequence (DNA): TGCGCCAGCAGTCGTGCTGGTAGCGGGACTAACAATGAGCAGTTCTTC.

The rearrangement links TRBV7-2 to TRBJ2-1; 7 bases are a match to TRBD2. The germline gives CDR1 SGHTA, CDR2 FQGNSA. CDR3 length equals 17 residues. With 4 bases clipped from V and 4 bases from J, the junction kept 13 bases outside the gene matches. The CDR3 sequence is CASSSASGTITYNEQFF. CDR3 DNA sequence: TGTGCCAGCAGCTCGGCTAGCGGAACCATCACATACAATGAGCAGTTCTTC.

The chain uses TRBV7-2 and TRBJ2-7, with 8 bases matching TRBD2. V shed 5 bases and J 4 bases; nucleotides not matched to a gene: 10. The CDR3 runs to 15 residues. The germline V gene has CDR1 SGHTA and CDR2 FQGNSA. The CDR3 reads CASSPRAGGMYEQYF. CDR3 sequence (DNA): TGTGCCAGCAGCCCCCGCGCGGGGGGAATGTACGAGCAGTACTTC.

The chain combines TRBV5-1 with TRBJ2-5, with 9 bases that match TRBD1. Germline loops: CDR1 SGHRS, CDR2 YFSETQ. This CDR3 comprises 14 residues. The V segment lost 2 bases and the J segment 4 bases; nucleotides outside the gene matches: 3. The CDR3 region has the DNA TGCGCCAGCAGCTTACAGGGGGCCCGAGAGACCCAGTACTTC. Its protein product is CASSLQGARETQYF.

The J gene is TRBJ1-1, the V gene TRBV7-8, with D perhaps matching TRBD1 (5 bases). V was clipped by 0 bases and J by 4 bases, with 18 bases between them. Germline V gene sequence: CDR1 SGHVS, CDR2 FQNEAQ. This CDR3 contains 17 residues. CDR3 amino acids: CASSLAISGRVGTEAFF. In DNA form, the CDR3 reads TGTGCCAGCAGCTTAGCCATTAGCGGCAGGGTAGGCACTGAAGCTTTCTTT.

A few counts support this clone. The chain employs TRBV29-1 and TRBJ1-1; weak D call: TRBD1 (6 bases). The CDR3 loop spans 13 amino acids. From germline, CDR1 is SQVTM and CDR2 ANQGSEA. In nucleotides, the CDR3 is TGCAGTTTACTGACCCCAGGGGCGGCTGAAGCTTTCTTT. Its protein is CSLLTPGAAEAFF.

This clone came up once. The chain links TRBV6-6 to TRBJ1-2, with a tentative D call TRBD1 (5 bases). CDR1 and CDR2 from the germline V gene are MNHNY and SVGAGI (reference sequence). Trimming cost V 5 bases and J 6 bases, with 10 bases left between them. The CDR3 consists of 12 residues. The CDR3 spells CASSDRINGYTF. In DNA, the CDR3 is TGTGCCAGCAGTGACAGAATTAATGGCTACACCTTC.

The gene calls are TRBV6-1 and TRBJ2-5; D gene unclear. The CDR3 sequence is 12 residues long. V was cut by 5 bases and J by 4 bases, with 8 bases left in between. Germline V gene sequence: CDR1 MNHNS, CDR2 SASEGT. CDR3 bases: TGTGCCAGCAGTTATGTACGAGAGACCCAGTACTTC. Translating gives CASSYVRETQYF.

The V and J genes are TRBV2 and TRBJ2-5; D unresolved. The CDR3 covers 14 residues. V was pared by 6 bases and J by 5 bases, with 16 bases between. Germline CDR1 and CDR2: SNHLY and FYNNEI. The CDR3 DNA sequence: TGTGCCAGCAGCGCCCTCGATAAGCCGGAGACCCAGTACTTC. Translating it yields CASSALDKPETQYF.

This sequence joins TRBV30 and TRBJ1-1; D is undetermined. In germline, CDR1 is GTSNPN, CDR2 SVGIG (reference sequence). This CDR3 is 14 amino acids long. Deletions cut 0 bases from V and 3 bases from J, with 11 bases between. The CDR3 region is CAWSVNAFYTEAFF. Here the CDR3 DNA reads TGTGCCTGGAGTGTAAACGCTTTCTACACTGAAGCTTTCTTT.

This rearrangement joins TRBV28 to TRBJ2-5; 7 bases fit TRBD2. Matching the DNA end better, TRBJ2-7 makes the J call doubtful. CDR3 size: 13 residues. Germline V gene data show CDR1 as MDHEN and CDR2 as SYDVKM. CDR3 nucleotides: TGTGCCAGCATGTTGGGGGGGTCATACGAGCAGTACTTC. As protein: CASMLGGSYEQYF.

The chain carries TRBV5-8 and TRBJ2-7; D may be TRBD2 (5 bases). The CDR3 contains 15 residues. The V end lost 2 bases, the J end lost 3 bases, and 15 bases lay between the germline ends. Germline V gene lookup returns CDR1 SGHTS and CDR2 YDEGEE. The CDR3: CASSLTTTAGYEQYF. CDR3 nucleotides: TGTGCCAGCAGCTTAACGACTACGGCTGGCTACGAGCAGTACTTC.

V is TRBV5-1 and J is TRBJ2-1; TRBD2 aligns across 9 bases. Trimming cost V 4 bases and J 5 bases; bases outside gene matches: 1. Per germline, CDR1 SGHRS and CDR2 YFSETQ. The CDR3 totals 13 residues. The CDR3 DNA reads TGCGCCAGCAGCATAGCGGGAGACAATGAGCAGTTCTTC. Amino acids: CASSIAGDNEQFF. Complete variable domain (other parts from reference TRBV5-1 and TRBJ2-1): KAGVTQTPRYLIKTRGQQVTLSCSPISGHRSVSWYQQTPGQGLQFLFEYFSETQRNKGNFPGRFSGRQFSNSRSEMNVSTLELGDSALYLCASSIAGDNEQFFGPGTRLTVL.